This T cell receptor beta chain was sequenced during a study of monozygotic twins with inflammatory bowel disease. Donors each gave approximately 2.5 ml of blood. Every sample had its cDNA made across eight separate reactions. From the 5' RACE reads, TCRdb lists one entry per CDR3 protein and no DNA. Seen in this sample are approximately 400,000 distinct CDR3 sequences; the ten most common clones hold 2.4%. Whole-study results and caveats: In patient repertoires, differing immunosuppressive treatments may have added some variability. With inverse Simpson as the measure, TCRbeta diversity was lower in IBD patients than in healthy co-twins.

This CDR3 region has 16 residues. CDR1 SGHDT and CDR2 YYEEEE come from the germline V gene. Note on this clonotype: Antigen unknown.

This chain connects TRBV5-6 to TRBJ2-1; there is no DNA to check the TCRdb D call of TRBD2. Specimen: blood. The receptor's source is a human donor with ulcerative colitis or Crohn's disease, or a healthy co-twin of an affected twin (not recorded which). The CDR3 is CASSLEWTSVYNEQFF.